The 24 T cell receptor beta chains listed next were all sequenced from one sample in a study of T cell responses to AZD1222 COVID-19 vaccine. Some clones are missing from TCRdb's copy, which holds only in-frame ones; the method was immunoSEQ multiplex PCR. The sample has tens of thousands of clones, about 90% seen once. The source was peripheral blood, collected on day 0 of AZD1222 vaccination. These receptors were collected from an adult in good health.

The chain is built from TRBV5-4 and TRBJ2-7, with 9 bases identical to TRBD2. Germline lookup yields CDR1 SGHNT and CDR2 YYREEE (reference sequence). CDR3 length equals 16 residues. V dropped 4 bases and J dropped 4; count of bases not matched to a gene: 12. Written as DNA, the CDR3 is TGTGCCAGCAGCCAGAGGGCTAGCGGGAAACCGTACGAGCAGTACTTC. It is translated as CASSQRASGKPYEQYF.

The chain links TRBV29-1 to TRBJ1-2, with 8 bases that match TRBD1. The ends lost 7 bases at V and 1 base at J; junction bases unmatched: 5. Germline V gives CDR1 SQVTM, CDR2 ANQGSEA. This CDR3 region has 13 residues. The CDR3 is CSAGQGYNYGYTF. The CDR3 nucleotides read TGCAGCGCAGGACAGGGATATAACTATGGCTACACCTTC.

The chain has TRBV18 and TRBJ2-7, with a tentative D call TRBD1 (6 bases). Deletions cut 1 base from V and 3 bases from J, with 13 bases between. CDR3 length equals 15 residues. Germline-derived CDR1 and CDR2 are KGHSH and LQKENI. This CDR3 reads CASSPQVRGVYEQYF. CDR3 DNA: TGTGCCAGCTCACCACAGGTCAGGGGCGTCTACGAGCAGTACTTC.

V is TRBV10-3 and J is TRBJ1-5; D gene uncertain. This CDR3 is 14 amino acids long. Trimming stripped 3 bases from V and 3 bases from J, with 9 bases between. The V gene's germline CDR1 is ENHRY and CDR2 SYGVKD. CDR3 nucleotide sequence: TGTGCCATCAGTGATCAAGCGCTCAATCAGCCCCAGCATTTT. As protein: CAISDQALNQPQHF.

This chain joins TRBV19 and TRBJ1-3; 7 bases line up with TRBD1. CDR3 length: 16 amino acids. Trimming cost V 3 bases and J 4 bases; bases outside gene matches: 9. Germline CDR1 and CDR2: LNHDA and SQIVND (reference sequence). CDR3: CASSIPETGSGNTIYF. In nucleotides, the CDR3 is TGTGCCAGTAGTATTCCCGAGACAGGGTCAGGAAACACCATATATTTT.

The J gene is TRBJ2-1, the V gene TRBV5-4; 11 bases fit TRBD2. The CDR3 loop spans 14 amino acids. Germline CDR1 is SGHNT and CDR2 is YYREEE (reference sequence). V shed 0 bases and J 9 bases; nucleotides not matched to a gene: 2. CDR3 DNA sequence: TGTGCCAGCAGCTTGGGGCTAGCGGGAGGTGAGCAGTTCTTC. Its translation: CASSLGLAGGEQFF.

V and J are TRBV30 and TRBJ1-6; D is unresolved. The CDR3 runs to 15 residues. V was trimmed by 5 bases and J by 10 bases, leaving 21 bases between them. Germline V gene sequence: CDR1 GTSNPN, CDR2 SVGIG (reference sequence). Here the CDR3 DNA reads TGTGCCTGGGGAGGAGCTCCTGGATCGGAATCACCCCTCCACTTT. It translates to CAWGGAPGSESPLHF.

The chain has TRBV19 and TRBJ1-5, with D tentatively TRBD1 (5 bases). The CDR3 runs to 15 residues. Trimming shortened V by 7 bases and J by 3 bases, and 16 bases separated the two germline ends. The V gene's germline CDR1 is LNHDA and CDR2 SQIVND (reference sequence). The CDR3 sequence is CASTLSGGTNQPQHF. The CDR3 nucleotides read TGTGCCAGTACCCTCTCCGGAGGGACCAATCAGCCCCAGCATTTT.

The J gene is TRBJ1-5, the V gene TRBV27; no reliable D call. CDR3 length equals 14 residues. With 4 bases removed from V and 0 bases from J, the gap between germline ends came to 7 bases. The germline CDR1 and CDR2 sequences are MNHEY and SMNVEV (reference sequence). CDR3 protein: CASSSYHSNQPQHF. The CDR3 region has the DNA TGTGCCAGCAGTTCCTATCATAGCAATCAGCCCCAGCATTTT.

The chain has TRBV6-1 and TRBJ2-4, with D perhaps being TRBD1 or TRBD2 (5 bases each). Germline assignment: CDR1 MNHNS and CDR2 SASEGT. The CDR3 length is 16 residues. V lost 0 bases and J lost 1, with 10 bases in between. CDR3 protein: CASSEARGAAKNIQYF. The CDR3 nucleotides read TGTGCCAGCAGTGAAGCAAGGGGAGCTGCCAAAAACATTCAGTACTTC.

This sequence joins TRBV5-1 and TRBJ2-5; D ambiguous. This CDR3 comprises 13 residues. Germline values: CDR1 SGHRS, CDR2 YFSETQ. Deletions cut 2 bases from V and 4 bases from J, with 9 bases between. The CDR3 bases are TGCGCCAGCAGCTTAAACCTTCGAGAGACCCAGTACTTC. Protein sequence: CASSLNLRETQYF. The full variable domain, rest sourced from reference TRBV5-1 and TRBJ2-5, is KAGVTQTPRYLIKTRGQQVTLSCSPISGHRSVSWYQQTPGQGLQFLFEYFSETQRNKGNFPGRFSGRQFSNSRSEMNVSTLELGDSALYLCASSLNLRETQYFGPGTRLLVL.

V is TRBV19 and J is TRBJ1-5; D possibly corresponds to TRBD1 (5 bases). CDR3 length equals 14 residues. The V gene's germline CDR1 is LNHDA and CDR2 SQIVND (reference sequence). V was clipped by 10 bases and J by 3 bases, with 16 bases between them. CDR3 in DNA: TGTGCCACTAGAGGGGCGAGCTACAATCAGCCCCAGCATTTT. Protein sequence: CATRGASYNQPQHF.

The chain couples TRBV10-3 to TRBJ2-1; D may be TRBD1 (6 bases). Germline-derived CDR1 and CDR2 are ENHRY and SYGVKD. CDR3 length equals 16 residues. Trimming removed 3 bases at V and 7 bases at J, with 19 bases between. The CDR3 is CAISEGGKILENEQFF. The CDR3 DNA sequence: TGTGCCATCAGTGAAGGGGGTAAAATACTAGAGAATGAGCAGTTCTTC.

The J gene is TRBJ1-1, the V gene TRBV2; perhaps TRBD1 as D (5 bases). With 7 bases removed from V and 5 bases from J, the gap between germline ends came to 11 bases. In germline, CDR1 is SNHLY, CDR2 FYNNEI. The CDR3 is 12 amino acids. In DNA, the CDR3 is TGTGCCAGCATCATCGGGGGGACTGAAGCTTTCTTT. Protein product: CASIIGGTEAFF.

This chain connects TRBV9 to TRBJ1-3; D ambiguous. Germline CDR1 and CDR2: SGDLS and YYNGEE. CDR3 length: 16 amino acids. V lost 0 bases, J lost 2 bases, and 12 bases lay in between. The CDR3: CASSVGMRLTGNTIYF. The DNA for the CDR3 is TGTGCCAGCAGCGTAGGTATGAGGTTAACTGGAAACACCATATATTTT.

The CDR3 loop is CASSFGTEQFF. Here the CDR3 DNA reads TGTGCCAGCAGTTTTGGGACAGAGCAGTTCTTC. The chain uses TRBV12-3 or TRBV12-4 and TRBJ2-1; TRBD1 is a possible D gene (6 bases). Trimming removed 3 bases from V and 10 bases from J, with 7 bases in between. This CDR3 contains 11 residues.

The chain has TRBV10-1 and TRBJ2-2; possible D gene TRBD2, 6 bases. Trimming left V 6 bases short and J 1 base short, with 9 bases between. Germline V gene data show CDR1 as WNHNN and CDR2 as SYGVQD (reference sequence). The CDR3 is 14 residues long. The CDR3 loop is CASRLAENTGELFF. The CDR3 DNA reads TGCGCCAGCAGATTAGCGGAGAACACCGGGGAGCTGTTTTTT.

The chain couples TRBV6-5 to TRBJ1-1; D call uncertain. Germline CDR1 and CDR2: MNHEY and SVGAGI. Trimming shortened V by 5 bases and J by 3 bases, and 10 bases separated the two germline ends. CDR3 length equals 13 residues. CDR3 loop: CASSPVRDTEAFF. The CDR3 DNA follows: TGTGCCAGCAGTCCCGTAAGGGACACTGAAGCTTTCTTT.

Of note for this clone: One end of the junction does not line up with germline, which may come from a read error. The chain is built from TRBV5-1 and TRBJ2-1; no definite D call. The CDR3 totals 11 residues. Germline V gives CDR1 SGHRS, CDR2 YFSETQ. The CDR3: CASSLEYTLFF. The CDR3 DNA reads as TGCGCCAGCAGTTTGGAGTACACGCTGTTCTTC.

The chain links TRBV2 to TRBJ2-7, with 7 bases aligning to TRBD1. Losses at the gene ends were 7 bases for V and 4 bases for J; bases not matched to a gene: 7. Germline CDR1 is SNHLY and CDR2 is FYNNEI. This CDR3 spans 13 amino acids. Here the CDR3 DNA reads TGTGCCAGCATAGAGGGGGCAGAGTACGAGCAGTACTTC. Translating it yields CASIEGAEYEQYF.

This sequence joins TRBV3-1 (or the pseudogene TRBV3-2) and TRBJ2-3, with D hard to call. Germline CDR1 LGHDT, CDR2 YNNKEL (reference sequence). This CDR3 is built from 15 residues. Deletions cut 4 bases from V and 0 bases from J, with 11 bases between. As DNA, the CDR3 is TGTGCCAGCAGCCGCCGGAGTCCTAGCACAGATACGCAGTATTTT. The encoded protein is CASSRRSPSTDTQYF.

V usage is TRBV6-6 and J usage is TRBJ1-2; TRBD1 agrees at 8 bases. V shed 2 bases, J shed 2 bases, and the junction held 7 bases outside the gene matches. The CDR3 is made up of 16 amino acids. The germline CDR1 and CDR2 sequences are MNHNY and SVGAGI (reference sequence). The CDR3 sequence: CASSYGKTGVNYGYTF. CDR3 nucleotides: TGTGCCAGCAGTTACGGCAAGACAGGGGTCAACTATGGCTACACCTTC.

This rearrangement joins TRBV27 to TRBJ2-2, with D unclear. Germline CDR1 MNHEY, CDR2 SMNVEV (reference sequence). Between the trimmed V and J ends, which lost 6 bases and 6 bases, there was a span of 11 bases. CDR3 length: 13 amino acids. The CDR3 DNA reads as TGTGCCAGCAGCCATAGTGGGCCCGGGGAGCTGTTTTTT. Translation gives CASSHSGPGELFF.

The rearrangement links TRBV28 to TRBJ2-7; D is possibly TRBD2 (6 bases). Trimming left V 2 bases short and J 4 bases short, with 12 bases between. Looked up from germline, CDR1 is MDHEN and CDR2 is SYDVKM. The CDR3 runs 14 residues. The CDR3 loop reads CASSLGGFSYEQYF. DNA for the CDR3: TGTGCCAGCAGTTTAGGAGGGTTCTCGTACGAGCAGTACTTC.